This is a list of T cell receptor beta chains from one sample in a study of blood T cell repertoires in COVID-19. TCRdb's table, derived via immunoSEQ multiplex PCR, lists solely in-frame clones and lacks some. The sample comprises 300,000 to 350,000 clones, roughly 90% of which are singletons, and roughly a tenth rests with the top ten. The sequencing sample was made of PBMCs or T cells enriched from blood (not recorded which). The source of these receptors is a woman aged 25 to 39 who had recovered from COVID-19. Each CDR3 is given with its conserved first and last residue. Fields, in order: clone size, V gene, D gene, J gene, CDR3 DNA, CDR3 protein. A D gene is named only where the DNA matches it firmly. Clone size is not always given. Where it is, it says once, few, many or a class for expanded clones.

abundance: -
v_gene: TRBV7-9
d_gene: -
j_gene: TRBJ2-1
CDR3nt: TGTGCCAGCACCAACTCTCTCGATGAGCAGTTCTTC
CDR3aa: CASTNSLDEQFF

abundance: -
v_gene: TRBV5-4
d_gene: -
j_gene: TRBJ2-7
CDR3nt: TGTGCCAGCAGCTTGACTCTTGGCGAGCAGTACTTC
CDR3aa: CASSLTLGEQYF

abundance: -
v_gene: TRBV28
d_gene: -
j_gene: TRBJ2-5
CDR3nt: TGTGCAACCAGACCCCAGGGGATAGAGACCCAGTACTTC
CDR3aa: CATRPQGIETQYF

abundance: few
v_gene: TRBV19
d_gene: TRBD1
j_gene: TRBJ1-1
CDR3nt: TGTGCCAGTAGTCGACAGGGAATCATGAACACTGAAGCTTTCTTT
CDR3aa: CASSRQGIMNTEAFF

abundance: few
v_gene: TRBV30
d_gene: -
j_gene: TRBJ1-5
CDR3nt: TGTGCCTGGAGTGGGGCAGGGGGCAATCAGCCCCAGCATTTT
CDR3aa: CAWSGAGGNQPQHF

abundance: -
v_gene: TRBV18
d_gene: -
j_gene: TRBJ1-6
CDR3nt: TGTGCCAGCTCACCGGGGCCAGTGGGGTATAATTCACCCCTCCACTTT
CDR3aa: CASSPGPVGYNSPLHF

abundance: -
v_gene: TRBV2
d_gene: -
j_gene: TRBJ2-3
CDR3nt: TGTGCCAGCAGTGCCGTTAGCACAGATACGCAGTATTTT
CDR3aa: CASSAVSTDTQYF

abundance: -
v_gene: TRBV27
d_gene: -
j_gene: TRBJ1-4
CDR3nt: TGTGCCAGCAGCTCAGGACACACTAATGAAAAACTGTTTTTT
CDR3aa: CASSSGHTNEKLFF

abundance: -
v_gene: TRBV11-2
d_gene: -
j_gene: TRBJ1-2
CDR3nt: TGTGCCAGCAGCTTACTTCGCGGGGGGCGTCATTCTAACTATGGCTACACCTTC
CDR3aa: CASSLLRGGRHSNYGYTF

abundance: -
v_gene: TRBV11-3
d_gene: TRBD1
j_gene: TRBJ1-1
CDR3nt: TGTGCCAGCAGCCCAGGACAGGGGCGAGAAGCTTTCTTT
CDR3aa: CASSPGQGREAFF

abundance: -
v_gene: TRBV19
d_gene: -
j_gene: TRBJ1-2
CDR3nt: TGTGCCAGTAGTCTCTCAGGGCAGAACAACTATGGCTACACCTTC
CDR3aa: CASSLSGQNNYGYTF